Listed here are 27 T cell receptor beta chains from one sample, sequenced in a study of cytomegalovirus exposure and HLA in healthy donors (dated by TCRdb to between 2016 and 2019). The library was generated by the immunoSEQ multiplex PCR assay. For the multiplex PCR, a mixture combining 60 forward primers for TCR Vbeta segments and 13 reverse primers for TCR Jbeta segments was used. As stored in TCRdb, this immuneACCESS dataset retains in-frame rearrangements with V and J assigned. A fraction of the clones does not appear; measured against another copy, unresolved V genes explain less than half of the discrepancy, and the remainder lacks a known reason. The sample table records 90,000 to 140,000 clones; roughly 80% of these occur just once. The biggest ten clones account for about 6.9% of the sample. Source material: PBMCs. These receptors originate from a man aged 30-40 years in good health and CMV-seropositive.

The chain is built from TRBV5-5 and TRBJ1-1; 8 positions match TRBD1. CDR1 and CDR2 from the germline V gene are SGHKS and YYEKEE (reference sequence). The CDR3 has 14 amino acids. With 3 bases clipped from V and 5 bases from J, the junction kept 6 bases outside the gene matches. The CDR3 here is CASSSTGQGTEAFF. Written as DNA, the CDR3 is TGTGCCAGCAGCTCCACCGGACAGGGAACTGAAGCTTTCTTT.

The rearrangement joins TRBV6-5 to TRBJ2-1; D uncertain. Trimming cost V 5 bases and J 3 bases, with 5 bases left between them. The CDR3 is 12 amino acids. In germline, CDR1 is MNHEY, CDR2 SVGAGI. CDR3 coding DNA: TGTGCCAGCAGTCCTAGCTACAATGAGCAGTTCTTC. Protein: CASSPSYNEQFF.

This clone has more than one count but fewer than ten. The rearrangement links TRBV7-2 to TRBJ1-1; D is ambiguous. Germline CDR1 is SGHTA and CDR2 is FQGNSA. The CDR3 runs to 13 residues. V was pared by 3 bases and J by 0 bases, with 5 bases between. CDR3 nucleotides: TGTGCCAGCAGCTTTGCGCTGAACACTGAAGCTTTCTTT. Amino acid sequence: CASSFALNTEAFF. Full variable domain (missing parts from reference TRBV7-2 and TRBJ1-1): GAGVSQSPSNKVTEKGKDVELRCDPISGHTALYWYRQSLGQGLEFLIYFQGNSAPDKSGLPSDRFSAERTGGSVSTLTIQRTQQEDSAVYLCASSFALNTEAFFGQGTRLTVV.

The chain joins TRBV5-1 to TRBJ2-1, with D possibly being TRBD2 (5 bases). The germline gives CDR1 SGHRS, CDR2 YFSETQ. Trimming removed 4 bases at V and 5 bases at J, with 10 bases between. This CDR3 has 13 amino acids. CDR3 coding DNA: TGCGCCAGCAGCCTCGGGATGGACAATGAGCAGTTCTTC. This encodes CASSLGMDNEQFF. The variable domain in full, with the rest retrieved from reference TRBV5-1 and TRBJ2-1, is KAGVTQTPRYLIKTRGQQVTLSCSPISGHRSVSWYQQTPGQGLQFLFEYFSETQRNKGNFPGRFSGRQFSNSRSEMNVSTLELGDSALYLCASSLGMDNEQFFGPGTRLTVL.

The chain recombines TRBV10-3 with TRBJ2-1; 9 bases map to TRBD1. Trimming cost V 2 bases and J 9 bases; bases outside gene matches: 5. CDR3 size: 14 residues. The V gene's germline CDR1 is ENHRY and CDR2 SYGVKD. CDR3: CAISEGQGRGEQFF. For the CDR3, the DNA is TGTGCCATCAGTGAGGGACAGGGGAGGGGTGAGCAGTTCTTC.

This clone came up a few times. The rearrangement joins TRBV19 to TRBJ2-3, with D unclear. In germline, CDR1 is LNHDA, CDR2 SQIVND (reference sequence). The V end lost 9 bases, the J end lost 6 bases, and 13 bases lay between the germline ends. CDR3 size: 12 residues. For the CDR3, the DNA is TGTGCCAGCGCCGAGACTGAGGATACGCAGTATTTT. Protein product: CASAETEDTQYF.

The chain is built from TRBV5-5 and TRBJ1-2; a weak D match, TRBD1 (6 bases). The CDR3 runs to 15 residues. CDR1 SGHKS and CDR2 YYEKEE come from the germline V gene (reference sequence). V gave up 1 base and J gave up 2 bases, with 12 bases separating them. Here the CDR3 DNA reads TGTGCCAGCAGCTTGAGGGGGACGGGGAACTATGGCTACACCTTC. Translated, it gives CASSLRGTGNYGYTF.

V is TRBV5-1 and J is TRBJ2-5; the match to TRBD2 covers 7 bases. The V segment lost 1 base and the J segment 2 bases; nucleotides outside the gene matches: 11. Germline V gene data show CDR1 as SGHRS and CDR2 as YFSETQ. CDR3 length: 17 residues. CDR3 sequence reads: CASSLFTVNGGQETQYF. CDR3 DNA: TGCGCCAGCAGCTTGTTTACAGTCAACGGGGGGCAAGAGACCCAGTACTTC.

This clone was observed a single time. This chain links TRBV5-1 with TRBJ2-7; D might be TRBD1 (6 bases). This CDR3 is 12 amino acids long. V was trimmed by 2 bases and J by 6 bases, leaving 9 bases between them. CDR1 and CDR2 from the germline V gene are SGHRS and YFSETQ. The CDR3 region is CASSLGGGEQYF. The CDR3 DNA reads TGCGCCAGCAGCTTAGGGGGTGGCGAGCAGTACTTC.

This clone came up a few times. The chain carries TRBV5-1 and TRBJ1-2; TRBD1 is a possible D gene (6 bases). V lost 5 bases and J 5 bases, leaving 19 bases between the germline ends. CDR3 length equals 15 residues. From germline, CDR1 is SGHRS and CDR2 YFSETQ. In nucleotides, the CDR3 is TGCGCCAGCAGTCCTAGGGGGGGGCCGGGGTATGGCTACACCTTC. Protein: CASSPRGGPGYGYTF.

CDR3 DNA sequence: TGTGCCAGCAGCTCCAGTAACTATGGCTACACCTTC. Its translation is CASSSSNYGYTF. The rearrangement joins TRBV5-6 to TRBJ1-2; D is unresolved. Trimming cost V 3 bases and J 1 base, with 4 bases left between them. CDR1 SGHDT and CDR2 YYEEEE come from the germline V gene. CDR3 length: 12 amino acids.

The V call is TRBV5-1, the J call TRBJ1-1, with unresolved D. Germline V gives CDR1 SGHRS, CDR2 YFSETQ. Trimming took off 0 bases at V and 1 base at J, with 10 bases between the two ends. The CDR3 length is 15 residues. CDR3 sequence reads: CASSLEYRANTEAFF. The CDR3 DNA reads TGCGCCAGCAGCTTGGAATACAGAGCGAACACTGAAGCTTTCTTT.

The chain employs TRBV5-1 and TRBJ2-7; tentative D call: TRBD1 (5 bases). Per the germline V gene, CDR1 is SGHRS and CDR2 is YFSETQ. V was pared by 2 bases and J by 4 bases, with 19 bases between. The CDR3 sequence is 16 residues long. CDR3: CASSLGPAVGQYEQYF. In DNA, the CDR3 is TGCGCCAGCAGCTTAGGGCCGGCGGTGGGGCAATACGAGCAGTACTTC.

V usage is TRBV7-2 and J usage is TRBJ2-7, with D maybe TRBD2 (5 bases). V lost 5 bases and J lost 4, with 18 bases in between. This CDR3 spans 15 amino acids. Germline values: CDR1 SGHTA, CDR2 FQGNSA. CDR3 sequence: CASSPLPGKLYEQYF. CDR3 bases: TGTGCCAGCAGCCCATTGCCGGGGAAACTTTACGAGCAGTACTTC.

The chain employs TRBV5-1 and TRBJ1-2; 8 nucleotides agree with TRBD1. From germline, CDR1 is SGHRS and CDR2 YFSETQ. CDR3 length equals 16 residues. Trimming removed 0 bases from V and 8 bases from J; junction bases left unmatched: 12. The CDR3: CASSLGGRGLTRGYTF. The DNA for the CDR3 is TGCGCCAGCAGCTTGGGGGGCAGGGGGCTTACCAGAGGCTACACCTTC.

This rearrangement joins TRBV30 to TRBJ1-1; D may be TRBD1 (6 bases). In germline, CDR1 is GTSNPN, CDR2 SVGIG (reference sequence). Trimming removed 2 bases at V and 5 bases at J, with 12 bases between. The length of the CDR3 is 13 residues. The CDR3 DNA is TGTGCCTGGAGTAGAAAGGGGGGGACTGAAGCTTTCTTT. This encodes CAWSRKGGTEAFF.

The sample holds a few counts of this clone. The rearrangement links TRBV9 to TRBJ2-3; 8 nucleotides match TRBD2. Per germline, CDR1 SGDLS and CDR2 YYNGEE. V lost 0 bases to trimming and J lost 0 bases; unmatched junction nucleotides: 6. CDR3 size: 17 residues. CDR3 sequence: CASSVAPRGGSTDTQYF. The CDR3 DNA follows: TGTGCCAGCAGCGTAGCCCCCCGGGGGGGTAGCACAGATACGCAGTATTTT.

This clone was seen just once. CDR3 protein: CASRVSGGYNSPLHF. CDR3 sequence (DNA): TGTGCCAGCAGGGTGAGCGGGGGCTATAATTCACCCCTCCACTTT. J is TRBJ1-6 and V is TRBV14, with D possibly TRBD1 on 5 matching bases. This CDR3 spans 15 amino acids. The V end lost 6 bases, the J end lost 3 bases, and 12 bases lay between the germline ends. Germline V gene lookup returns CDR1 SGHDN and CDR2 FVKESK.

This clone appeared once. The DNA of the CDR3 is TGTGCCAGCAGTTCCTTCCCGATGACAGCTAATGGCTACACCTTC. Its translation: CASSSFPMTANGYTF. This chain joins TRBV6-5 and TRBJ1-2; D is perhaps TRBD1 (5 bases). The V gene lost 4 bases and the J gene lost 6 bases, with 18 bases spanning the gap. Germline loops: CDR1 MNHEY, CDR2 SVGAGI. The CDR3 contains 15 residues.

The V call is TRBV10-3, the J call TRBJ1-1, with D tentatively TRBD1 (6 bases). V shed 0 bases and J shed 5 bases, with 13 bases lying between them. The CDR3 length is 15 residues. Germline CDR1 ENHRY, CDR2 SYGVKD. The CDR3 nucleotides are TGTGCCATCAGTGAGTCCCCGACAGGACGGACTGAAGCTTTCTTT. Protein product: CAISESPTGRTEAFF.

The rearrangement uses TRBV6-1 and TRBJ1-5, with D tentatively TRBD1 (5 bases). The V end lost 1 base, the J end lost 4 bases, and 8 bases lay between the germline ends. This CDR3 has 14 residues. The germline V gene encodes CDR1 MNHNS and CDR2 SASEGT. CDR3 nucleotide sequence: TGTGCCAGCAGTGAAGGACAGACAAATCAGCCCCAGCATTTT. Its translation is CASSEGQTNQPQHF.

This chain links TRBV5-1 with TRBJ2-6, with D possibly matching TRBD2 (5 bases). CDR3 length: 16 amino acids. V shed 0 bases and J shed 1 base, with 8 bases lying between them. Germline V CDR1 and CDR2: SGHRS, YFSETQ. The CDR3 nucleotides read TGCGCCAGCAGCTTGGGCGGGTGGTCTGGGGCCAACGTCCTGACTTTC. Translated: CASSLGGWSGANVLTF.

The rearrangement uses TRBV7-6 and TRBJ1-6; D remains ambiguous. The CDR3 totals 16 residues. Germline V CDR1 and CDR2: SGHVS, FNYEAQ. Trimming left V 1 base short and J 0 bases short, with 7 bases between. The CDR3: CASSLVGSSYNSPLHF. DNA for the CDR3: TGTGCCAGCAGCTTAGTGGGGAGCTCCTATAATTCACCCCTCCACTTT.

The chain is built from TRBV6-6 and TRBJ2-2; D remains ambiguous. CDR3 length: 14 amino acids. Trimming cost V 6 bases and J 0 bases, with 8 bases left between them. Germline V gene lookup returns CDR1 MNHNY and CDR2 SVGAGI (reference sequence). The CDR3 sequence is CASRTPANTGELFF. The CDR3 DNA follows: TGTGCCAGCAGGACACCGGCGAACACCGGGGAGCTGTTTTTT.

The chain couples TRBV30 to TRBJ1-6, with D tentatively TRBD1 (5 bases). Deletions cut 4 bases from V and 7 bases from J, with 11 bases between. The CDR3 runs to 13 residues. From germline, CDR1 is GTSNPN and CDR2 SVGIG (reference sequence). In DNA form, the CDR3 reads TGTGCCTGGAACCCAGGGATAAATTCACCCCTCCACTTT. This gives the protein CAWNPGINSPLHF. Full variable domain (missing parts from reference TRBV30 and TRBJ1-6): SQTIHQWPATLVQPVGSPLSLECTVEGTSNPNLYWYRQAAGRGLQLLFYSVGIGQISSEVPQNLSASRPQDRQFILSSKKLLLSDSGFYLCAWNPGINSPLHFGNGTRLTVT.

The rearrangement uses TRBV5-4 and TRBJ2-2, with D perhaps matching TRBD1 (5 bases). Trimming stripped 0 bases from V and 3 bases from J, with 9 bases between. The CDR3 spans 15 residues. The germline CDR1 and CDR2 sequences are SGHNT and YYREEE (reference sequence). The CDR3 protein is CASSLAGRDTGELFF. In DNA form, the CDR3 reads TGTGCCAGCAGCTTGGCCGGCAGGGACACCGGGGAGCTGTTTTTT.

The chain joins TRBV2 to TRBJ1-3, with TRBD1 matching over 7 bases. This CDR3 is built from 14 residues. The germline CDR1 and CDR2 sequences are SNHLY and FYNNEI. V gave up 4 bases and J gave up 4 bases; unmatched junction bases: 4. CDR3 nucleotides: TGTGCCAGCAGTGGACAGGGAGCCGGAAACACCATATATTTT. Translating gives CASSGQGAGNTIYF.